One TCR beta chain is described in this entry. Its target is not known. Given a much more abundant clone one base away, this may be a read error. This specimen comes from a study of blood T cells in healthy people across ages. Study information: Every two T cells gave about one barcoded beta molecule via template switching.

It was with a sample-barcoded 5' primer and a J-beta primer mix that a second PCR of roughly 7 to 12 cycles was run. TCRdb processed the 5' RACE reads anew with MiXCR; each CDR3 protein has one entry. The sample contains around 820,000 distinct CDR3 sequences, around 25% of which appear only once. The study, taken as a whole, reports: Naive CD4+ cells and diversity were both higher in long-lived donors than in aged donors.

The CDR3 runs to 14 residues. Germline-derived CDR1 and CDR2 are DFQATT and SNEGSKA (reference sequence). These records were also assigned to another study, of T cells of mothers and their children. That source reports: Compared with unrelated pairs, related mother-child pairs had slightly higher, non-significant overlap.

The receptor was isolated from a boy aged 10-17 years in good health. The specimen was blood. The rearrangement uses TRBV20-1 and TRBJ2-1, with D perhaps being TRBD1 or TRBD2 (6 bases each). The DNA end lines up better with TRBJ2-7; the J call may be wrong. CDR3 nucleotide sequence: TGCAGTGCTAATAGACAGGCCCCGGGGAGGGAGCAGTACTTC. Its translation: CSANRQAPGREQYF.